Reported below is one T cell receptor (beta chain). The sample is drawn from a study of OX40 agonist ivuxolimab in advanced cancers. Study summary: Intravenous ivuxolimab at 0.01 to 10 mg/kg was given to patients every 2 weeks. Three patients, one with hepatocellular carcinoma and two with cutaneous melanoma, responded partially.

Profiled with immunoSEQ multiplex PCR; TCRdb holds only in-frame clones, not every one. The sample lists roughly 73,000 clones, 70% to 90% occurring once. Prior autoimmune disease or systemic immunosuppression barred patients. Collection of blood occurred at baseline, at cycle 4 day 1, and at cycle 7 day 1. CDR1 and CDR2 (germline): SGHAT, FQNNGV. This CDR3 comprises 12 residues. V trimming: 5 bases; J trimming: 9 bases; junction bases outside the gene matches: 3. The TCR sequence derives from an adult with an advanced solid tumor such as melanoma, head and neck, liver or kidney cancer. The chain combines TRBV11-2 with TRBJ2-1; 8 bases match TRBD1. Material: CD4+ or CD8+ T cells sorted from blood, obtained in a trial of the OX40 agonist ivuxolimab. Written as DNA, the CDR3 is TGTGCCAGCAGCCTAACAGGGGGTGAGCAGTTCTTC. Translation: CASSLTGGEQFF.